Below, one TCR beta chain is given with its context. The specificity of this receptor is unknown. Within one base of it there is no much larger clone, and no base qualities were kept. The germline V gene (reference sequence) supplies CDR1 GTSNPN and CDR2 SVGIG. The CDR3, from cysteine to phenylalanine, totals 15 residues. The CDR3 DNA has 45 bases and is translated from base 1. Relative to germline, V is 1 base shorter and J is 7 bases shorter, with 19 bases between their ends. This entry comes from a study of T cell responses to AZD1222 COVID-19 vaccine (dated by TCRdb to the early 2020s). A note on the overall study: A total of more than 230 trial participants underwent TCR sequencing, of whom 207 received two doses of AZD1222 and about 26 received two doses of the MenACWY control vaccine. Trial participants were enrolled by age into subgroups of 18-55, 56-69 and 70-plus years, and around 150, 28 and 57 TCR-sequenced participants, respectively, were included in these subgroups. Summary of the overall study and its limitations: A significant rise in spike-specific TCR breadth and depth was observed after two AZD1222 doses relative to day 0 and relative to MenACWY recipients. Most participants were white British and females outnumbered males, and the authors suggested that clonal diversity may have been underestimated. Because no samples from the day 14 peak response were available, repertoires could be characterized only after the peak T cell response. Conclusions about previously exposed vaccinees are limited, since just a handful of AZD1222 recipients were seropositive for SARS-CoV-2 at baseline. Epitopes outside the regions mutated in the B.1.351 and B.1.1.7 variants were reportedly recognized by nearly half of the unique spike-specific TCRs. CD4 TCRs associated with the vaccine covered the entire spike protein, and the dominant responses were in regions 160-218 and 743-854. In the small 56-69-year group, the increase in depth fell short of significance, most likely because of low power.

Per the publication, the time point label means: baseline before first vaccination. What this sample's treatment or condition label stands for: meningococcal conjugate vaccine given as trial control. Samples from vaccinated people were obtained from the UK trials COV001 and COV002, which included a single-blind randomized controlled phase 2/3 trial of AZD1222 (ChAdOx1 nCoV-19) in healthy adults. For TCRbeta chain sequencing, PBMC samples from trial participants were taken at day 0 and at day 28 after the second dose. The CDR3 regions of human TCRbeta chains were analyzed by immunosequencing. The source study handled its data this way. Repertoire TCRs were matched against a reference library of SARS-CoV-2-specific TCRs generated with the MIRA antigen-specificity platform. Breadth meant the fraction of unique TCRs that were SARS-CoV-2-associated, whereas depth meant the fraction of total T cells that were SARS-CoV-2-associated. Using the MIRA data, each spike-specific TCR was assigned both to the spike region to which the TCR was reactive and to a CD4 or CD8 class. Log10-transformed breadth and depth values were compared by one-way ANOVA with Sidak's multiple comparisons tests. TCRdb took over this immuneACCESS table, retaining in-frame rearrangements with V and J assigned. Such tables are incomplete; in checked studies, under half of the missing clones stem from an unresolved V gene, and the remainder is unexplained. That table is the source of V, J and clone size, and D and trimming were worked out from the DNA. This sample is represented by 120,000 to 150,000 clones; about nine tenths of them were singletons. 3% to 4% of the sample comes from the top ten.

The source is an adult in good health. The sequenced sample was peripheral blood, obtained on day 0 of MenACWY control vaccination. The rearranged segments are TRBV30 and TRBJ1-2, with TRBD1 perhaps the D gene, on 5 matching bases. The CDR3 reads as follows: CAWSEVAGGLRGYTF. The nucleotide sequence reads as follows: TGTGCCTGGAGTGAGGTTGCGGGGGGGTTGCGTGGCTACACCTTC.